The rows below give T cell receptor beta chains drawn from one sample of a study of beta chain features in type 1 diabetes. Method: immunoSEQ multiplex PCR; TCRdb's copy keeps in-frame clones and lacks some. This sample has a few hundred thousand clones, with 8.5% to 10% found just once. Material for sequencing was central memory CD4+ T cells from blood. These receptors originate from a man aged 25 to 40 with type 1 diabetes. The CDR3 runs from the conserved cysteine through the conserved F or W. D genes are given only for firm matches. For some rows the clone size is stated as once, few or many, or as a class when expanded; others skip it.

cdr3_length d_call clone_size j_call v_call cdr3_aa cdr3_nt
15 - few TRBJ1-1 TRBV28 CASSLGGTAAAEAFF TGTGCCAGCAGTTTAGGCGGGACGGCGGCCGCTGAAGCTTTCTTT
15 TRBD1 few TRBJ1-2 TRBV28 CASSFLPGQGDGYTF TGTGCCAGCAGTTTCCTCCCGGGACAGGGGGATGGCTACACCTTC
14 TRBD1 few TRBJ2-1 TRBV19 CASNSGQGYNEQFF TGTGCCAGTAACTCGGGACAGGGGTACAATGAGCAGTTCTTC
14 - - TRBJ2-1 TRBV11-3 CASSSFGGSREQFF TGTGCCAGCAGCTCCTTCGGCGGTTCCAGGGAGCAGTTCTTC
14 TRBD1 few TRBJ2-5 TRBV15 CATSSPRGQETQYF TGTGCCACCAGCAGCCCCAGGGGGCAGGAGACCCAGTACTTC
11 - - TRBJ1-4 TRBV30 CAWGRNEKLFF TGTGCCTGGGGACGTAATGAAAAACTGTTTTTT
12 - - TRBJ1-1 TRBV28 CASSLMGDEAFF TGTGCCAGCAGTTTAATGGGTGATGAAGCTTTCTTT
15 - - TRBJ2-2 TRBV11-2 CASSRSPGWTGELFF TGTGCCAGCAGCCGCTCCCCGGGGTGGACCGGGGAGCTGTTTTTT
18 - few TRBJ2-3 TRBV12-5 CASGLVRGAAEVADTQYF TGTGCTAGTGGTTTGGTACGGGGAGCGGCGGAGGTAGCAGATACGCAGTATTTT
11 - few TRBJ2-5 TRBV19 CASRSQRTQYF TGTGCCAGTAGGTCTCAGAGGACCCAGTACTTC
13 - - TRBJ1-3 TRBV30 CAWTVSSGNTIYF TGTGCCTGGACGGTCTCCTCTGGAAACACCATATATTTT
14 - - TRBJ2-1 TRBV5-1 CASSLAPEYIEQFF TGCGCCAGCAGCTTGGCCCCCGAATATATTGAGCAGTTCTTC
14 - few TRBJ1-3 TRBV2 CASSEARQGNTIYF TGTGCCAGCAGTGAAGCCCGACAGGGAAACACCATATATTTT
12 - many TRBJ2-3 TRBV11-2 CASSLATDTQYF TGTGCCAGCAGCTTAGCCACAGATACGCAGTATTTT
19 TRBD2 many TRBJ2-7 TRBV11-2 CASSRRTSGTSGVRGEQYF TGTGCCAGCAGCCGACGGACTAGCGGGACCTCCGGGGTCAGAGGAGAGCAGTACTTC
16 TRBD2 few TRBJ2-1 TRBV5-6 CASSLASGRYYNEQFF TGTGCCAGCAGCTTGGCTAGCGGGAGGTATTACAATGAGCAGTTCTTC
14 - - TRBJ2-5 TRBV28 CASSPPRGWGEQYF TGTGCCAGCAGTCCCCCCCGGGGCTGGGGGGAGCAGTACTTC
12 - few TRBJ1-4 TRBV29-1 CSVGEPNEKLFF TGCAGCGTGGGCGAACCAAATGAAAAACTGTTTTTT
12 - - TRBJ1-2 TRBV7-2 CASRDRTYGYTF TGTGCCAGCAGAGACAGGACCTATGGCTACACCTTC
14 TRBD1 once TRBJ1-5 TRBV2 CASSGSGGSQPQHF TGTGCCAGCAGTGGGTCAGGGGGGAGTCAGCCCCAGCATTTT
13 - few TRBJ2-2 TRBV7-6 CASSQPPTGELFF TGTGCCAGCAGCCAACCCCCGACCGGGGAGCTGTTTTTT
18 TRBD2 few TRBJ2-1 TRBV7-9 CASSTVTSGRVSYNEQFF TGTGCCAGCAGCACAGTGACTAGCGGGAGGGTATCCTACAATGAGCAGTTCTTC
15 TRBD1 - TRBJ2-7 TRBV15 CATSKGTGNAYEQYF TGTGCCACCAGCAAAGGGACAGGGAATGCCTACGAGCAGTACTTC
14 - few TRBJ2-1 TRBV5-1 CASSPPGTYNEQFF TGCGCCAGCAGCCCCCCGGGAACCTACAATGAGCAGTTCTTC
16 TRBD2 - TRBJ2-1 TRBV4-3 CASSQGTSGLIGEQFF TGCGCCAGCAGCCAGGGGACTAGCGGTCTTATTGGTGAGCAGTTCTTC